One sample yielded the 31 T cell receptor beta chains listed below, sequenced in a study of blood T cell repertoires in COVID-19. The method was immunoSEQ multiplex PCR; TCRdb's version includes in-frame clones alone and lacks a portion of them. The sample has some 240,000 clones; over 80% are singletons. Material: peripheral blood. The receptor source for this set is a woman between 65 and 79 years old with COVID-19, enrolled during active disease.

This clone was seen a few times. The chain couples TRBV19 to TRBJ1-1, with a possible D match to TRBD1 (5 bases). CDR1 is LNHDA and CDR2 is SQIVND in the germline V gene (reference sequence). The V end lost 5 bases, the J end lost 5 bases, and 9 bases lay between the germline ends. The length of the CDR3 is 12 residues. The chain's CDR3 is CASSGGVTEAFF. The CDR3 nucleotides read TGTGCCAGTAGTGGAGGGGTTACTGAAGCTTTCTTT.

The CDR3, as DNA: TGTGCCAGCTCCGTAGCCGGGACAGGAGGAGAGACCCAGTACTTC. Residues: CASSVAGTGGETQYF. The chain combines TRBV6-5 with TRBJ2-5; TRBD1 aligns across 8 bases. This CDR3 contains 15 residues. Germline V gene sequence: CDR1 MNHEY, CDR2 SVGAGI. The trim removed 8 bases at V and 4 bases at J, leaving 12 bases unmatched.

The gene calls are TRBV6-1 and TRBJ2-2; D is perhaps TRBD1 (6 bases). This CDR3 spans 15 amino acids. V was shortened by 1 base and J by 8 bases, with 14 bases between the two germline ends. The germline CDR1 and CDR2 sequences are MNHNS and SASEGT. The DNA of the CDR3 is TGTGCCAGCAGTGAAGTTCAGGGGAGTGGTGGGGAGCTGTTTTTT. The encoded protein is CASSEVQGSGGELFF.

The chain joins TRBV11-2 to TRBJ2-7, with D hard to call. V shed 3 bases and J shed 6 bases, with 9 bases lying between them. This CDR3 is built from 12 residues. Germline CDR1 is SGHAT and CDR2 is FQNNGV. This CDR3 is CASSFAESEQYF. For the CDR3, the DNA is TGTGCCAGCAGCTTCGCGGAGAGCGAGCAGTACTTC.

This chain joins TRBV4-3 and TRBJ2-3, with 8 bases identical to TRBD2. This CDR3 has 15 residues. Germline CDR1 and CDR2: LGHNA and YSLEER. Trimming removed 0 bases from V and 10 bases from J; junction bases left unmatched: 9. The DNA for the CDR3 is TGCGCCAGCAGCCAAGATACGGGAGGGTTGGGGGCGCAGTATTTT. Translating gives CASSQDTGGLGAQYF.

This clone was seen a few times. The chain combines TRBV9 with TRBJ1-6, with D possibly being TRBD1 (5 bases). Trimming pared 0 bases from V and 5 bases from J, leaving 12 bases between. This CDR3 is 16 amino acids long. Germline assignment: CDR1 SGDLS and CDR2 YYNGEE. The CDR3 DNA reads TGTGCCAGCAGCGTAGGGAAAGGGACTCATAATTCACCCCTCCACTTT. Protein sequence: CASSVGKGTHNSPLHF.

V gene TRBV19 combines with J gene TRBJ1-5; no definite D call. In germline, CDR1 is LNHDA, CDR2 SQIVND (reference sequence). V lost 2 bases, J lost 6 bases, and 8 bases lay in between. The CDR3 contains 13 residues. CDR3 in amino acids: CASSIQMSQPQHF. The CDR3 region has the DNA TGTGCCAGTAGTATACAAATGAGTCAGCCCCAGCATTTT.

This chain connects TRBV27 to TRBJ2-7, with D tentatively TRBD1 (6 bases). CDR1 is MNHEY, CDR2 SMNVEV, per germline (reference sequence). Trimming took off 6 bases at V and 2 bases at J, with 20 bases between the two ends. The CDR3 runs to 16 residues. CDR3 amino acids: CASRTTTGMPPYEQYF. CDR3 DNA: TGTGCCAGCAGAACCACCACAGGGATGCCTCCCTACGAGCAGTACTTC.

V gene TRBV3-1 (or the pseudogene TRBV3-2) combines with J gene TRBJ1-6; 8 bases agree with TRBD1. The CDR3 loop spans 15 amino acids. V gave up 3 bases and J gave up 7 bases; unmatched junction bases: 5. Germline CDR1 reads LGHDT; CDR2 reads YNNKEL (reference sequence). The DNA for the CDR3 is TGTGCCAGCAGCCACTTGACAGGGGTAAATTCACCCCTCCACTTT. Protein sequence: CASSHLTGVNSPLHF.

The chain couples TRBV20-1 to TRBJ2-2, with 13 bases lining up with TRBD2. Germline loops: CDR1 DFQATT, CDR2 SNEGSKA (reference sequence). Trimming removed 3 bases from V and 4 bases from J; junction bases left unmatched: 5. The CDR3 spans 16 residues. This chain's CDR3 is CSASARTSGGTGELFF. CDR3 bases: TGCAGTGCTAGTGCCCGGACTAGCGGGGGCACCGGGGAGCTGTTTTTT.

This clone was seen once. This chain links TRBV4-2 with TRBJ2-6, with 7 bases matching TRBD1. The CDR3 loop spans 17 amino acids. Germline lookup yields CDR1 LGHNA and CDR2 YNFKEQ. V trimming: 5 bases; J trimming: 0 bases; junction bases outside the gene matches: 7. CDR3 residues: CASSVTGADSGANVLTF. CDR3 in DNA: TGTGCCAGCAGCGTAACAGGGGCTGACTCTGGGGCCAACGTCCTGACTTTC.

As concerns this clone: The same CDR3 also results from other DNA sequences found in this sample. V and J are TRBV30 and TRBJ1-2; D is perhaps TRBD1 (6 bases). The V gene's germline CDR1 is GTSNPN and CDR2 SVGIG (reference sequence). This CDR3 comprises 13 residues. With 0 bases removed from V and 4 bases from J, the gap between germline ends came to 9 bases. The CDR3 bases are TGTGCCTGGAGTGTGCAGGGGAGCTATGGCTACACCTTC. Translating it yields CAWSVQGSYGYTF.

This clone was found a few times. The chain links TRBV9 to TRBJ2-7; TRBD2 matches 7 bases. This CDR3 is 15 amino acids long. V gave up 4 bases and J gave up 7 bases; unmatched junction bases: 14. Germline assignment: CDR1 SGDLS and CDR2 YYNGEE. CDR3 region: CASSNSGGTSGEQYF. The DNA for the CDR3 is TGTGCCAGCAGCAATTCGGGAGGAACCTCGGGGGAGCAGTACTTC. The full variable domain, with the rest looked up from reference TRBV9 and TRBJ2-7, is DSGVTQTPKHLITATGQRVTLRCSPRSGDLSVYWYQQSLDQGLQFLIQYYNGEERAKGNILERFSAQQFPDLHSELNLSSLELGDSALYFCASSNSGGTSGEQYFGPGTRLTVT.

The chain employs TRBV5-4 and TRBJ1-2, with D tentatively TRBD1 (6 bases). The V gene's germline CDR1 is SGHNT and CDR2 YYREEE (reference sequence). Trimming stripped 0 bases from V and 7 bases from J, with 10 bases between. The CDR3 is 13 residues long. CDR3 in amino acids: CASSLVGGGGYTF. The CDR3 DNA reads TGTGCCAGCAGCTTGGTAGGGGGGGGTGGCTACACCTTC.

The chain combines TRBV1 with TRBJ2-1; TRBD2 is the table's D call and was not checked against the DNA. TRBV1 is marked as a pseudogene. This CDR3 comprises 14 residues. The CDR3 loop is CTTTEERRYNEQFF. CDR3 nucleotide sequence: TGCACCACCACCGAGGAGCGGAGGTACAATGAGCAGTTCTTC.

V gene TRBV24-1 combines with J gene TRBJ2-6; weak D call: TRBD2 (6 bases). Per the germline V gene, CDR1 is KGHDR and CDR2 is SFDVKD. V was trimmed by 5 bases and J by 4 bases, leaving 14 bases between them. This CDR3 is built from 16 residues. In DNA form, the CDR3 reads TGTGCCACCAGTGTGTCGGGACTGATGGGGGCCAACGTCCTGACTTTC. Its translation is CATSVSGLMGANVLTF.

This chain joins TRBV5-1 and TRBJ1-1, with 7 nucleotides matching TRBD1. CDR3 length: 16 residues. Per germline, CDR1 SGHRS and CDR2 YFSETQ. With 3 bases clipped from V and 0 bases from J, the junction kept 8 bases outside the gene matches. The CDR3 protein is CASSSVLTGLNTEAFF. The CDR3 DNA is TGCGCCAGCAGCTCCGTTCTGACAGGGTTGAACACTGAAGCTTTCTTT.

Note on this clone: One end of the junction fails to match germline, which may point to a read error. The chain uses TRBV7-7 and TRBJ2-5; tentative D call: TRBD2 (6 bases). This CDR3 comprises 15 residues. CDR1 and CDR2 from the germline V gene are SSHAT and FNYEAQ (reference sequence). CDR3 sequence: CASSSRSGSEETQYF. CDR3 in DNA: TGTGCTAGCAGCTCACGCAGCGGGTCCGAAGAGACCCAGTACTTC.

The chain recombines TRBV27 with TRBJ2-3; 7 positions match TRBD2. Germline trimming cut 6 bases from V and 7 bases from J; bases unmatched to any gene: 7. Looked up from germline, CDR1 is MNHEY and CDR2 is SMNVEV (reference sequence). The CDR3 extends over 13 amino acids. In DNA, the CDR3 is TGTGCCAGCAGCCGGACTAGTCTGAATACGCAGTATTTT. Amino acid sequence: CASSRTSLNTQYF.

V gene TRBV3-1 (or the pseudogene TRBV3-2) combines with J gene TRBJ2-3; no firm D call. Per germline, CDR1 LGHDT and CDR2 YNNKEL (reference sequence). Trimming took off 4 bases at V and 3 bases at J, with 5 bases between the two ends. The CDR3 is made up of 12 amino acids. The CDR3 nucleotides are TGTGCCAGCAGCCCCCCTACAGATACGCAGTATTTT. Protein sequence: CASSPPTDTQYF.

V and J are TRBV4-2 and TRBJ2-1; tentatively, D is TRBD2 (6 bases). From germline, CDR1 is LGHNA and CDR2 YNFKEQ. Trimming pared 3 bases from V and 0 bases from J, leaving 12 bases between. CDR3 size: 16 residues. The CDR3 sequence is CASSHLEGGSYNEQFF. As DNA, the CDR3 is TGTGCCAGCAGCCATCTAGAGGGAGGCTCCTACAATGAGCAGTTCTTC.

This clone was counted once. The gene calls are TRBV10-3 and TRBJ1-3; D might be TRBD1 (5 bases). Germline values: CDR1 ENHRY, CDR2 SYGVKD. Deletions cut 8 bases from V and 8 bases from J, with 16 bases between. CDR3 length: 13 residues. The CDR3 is CAIGGTPRDTIYF. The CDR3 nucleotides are TGTGCCATCGGCGGGACCCCGAGGGACACCATATATTTT.

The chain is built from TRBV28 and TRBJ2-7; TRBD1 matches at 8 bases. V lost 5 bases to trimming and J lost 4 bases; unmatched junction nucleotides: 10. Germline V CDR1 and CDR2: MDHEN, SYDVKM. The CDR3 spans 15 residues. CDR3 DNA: TGTGCCAGCAGTCCAGGGGGCGCGTCCGTTTACGAGCAGTACTTC. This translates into CASSPGGASVYEQYF.

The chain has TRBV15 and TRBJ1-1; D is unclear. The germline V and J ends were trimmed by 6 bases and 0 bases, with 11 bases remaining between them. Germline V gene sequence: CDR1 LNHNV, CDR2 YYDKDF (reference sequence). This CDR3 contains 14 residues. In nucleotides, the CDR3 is TGTGCCACCAGAAGCTCGACATTGAACACTGAAGCTTTCTTT. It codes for CATRSSTLNTEAFF.

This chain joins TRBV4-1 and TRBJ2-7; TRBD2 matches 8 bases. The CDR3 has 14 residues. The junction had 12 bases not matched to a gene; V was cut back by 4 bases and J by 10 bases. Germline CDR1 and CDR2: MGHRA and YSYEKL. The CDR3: CASSLRLGGGRQYF. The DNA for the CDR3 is TGCGCCAGCAGCCTGCGGCTCGGGGGGGGTCGCCAGTACTTC.

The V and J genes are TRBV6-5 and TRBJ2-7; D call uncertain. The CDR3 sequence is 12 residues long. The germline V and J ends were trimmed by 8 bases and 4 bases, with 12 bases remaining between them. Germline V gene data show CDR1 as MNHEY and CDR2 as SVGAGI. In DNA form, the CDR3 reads TGTGCCAGCTCAGCAGAACAGTACGAGCAGTACTTC. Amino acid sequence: CASSAEQYEQYF.

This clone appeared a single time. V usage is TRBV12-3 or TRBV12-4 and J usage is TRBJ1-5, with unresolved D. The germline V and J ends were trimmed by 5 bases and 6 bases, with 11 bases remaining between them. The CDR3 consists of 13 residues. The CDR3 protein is CASSTQAGQPQHF. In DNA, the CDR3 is TGTGCCAGCAGTACGCAGGCGGGTCAGCCCCAGCATTTT.

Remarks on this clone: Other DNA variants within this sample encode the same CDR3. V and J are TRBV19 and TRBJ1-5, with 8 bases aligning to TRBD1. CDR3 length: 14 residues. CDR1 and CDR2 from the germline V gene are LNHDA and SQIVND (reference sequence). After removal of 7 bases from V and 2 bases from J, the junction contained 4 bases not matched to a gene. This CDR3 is CASTGTGGNQPQHF. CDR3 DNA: TGTGCCAGTACCGGGACAGGTGGCAATCAGCCCCAGCATTTT. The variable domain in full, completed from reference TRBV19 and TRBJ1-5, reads DGGITQSPKYLFRKEGQNVTLSCEQNLNHDAMYWYRQDPGQGLRLIYYSQIVNDFQKGDIAEGYSVSREKKESFPLTVTSAQKNPTAFYLCASTGTGGNQPQHFGDGTRLSIL.

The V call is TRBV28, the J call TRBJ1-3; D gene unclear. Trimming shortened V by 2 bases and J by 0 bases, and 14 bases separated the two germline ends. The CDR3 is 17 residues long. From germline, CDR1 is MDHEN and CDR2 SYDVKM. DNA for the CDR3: TGTGCCAGCAGTTTAGGGTCTAGGCTGGGCTCTGGAAACACCATATATTTT. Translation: CASSLGSRLGSGNTIYF.

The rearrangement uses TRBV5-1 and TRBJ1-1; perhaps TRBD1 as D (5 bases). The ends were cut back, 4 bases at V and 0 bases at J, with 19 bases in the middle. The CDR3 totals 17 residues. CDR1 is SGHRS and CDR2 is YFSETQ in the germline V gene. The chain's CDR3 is CASSTGGGVGVNTEAFF. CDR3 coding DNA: TGCGCCAGCAGCACCGGAGGAGGGGTTGGGGTGAACACTGAAGCTTTCTTT.

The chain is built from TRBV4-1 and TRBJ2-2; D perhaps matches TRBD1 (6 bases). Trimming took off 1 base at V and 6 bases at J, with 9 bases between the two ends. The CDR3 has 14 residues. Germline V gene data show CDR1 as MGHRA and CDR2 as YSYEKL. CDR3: CASSQGGGPGELFF. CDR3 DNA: TGCGCCAGCAGCCAAGGTGGGGGCCCCGGGGAGCTGTTTTTT.